The next 28 T cell receptor beta chains were all read from a single sample in a study of blood T cell repertoires in COVID-19. Here immunoSEQ multiplex PCR was the method, and the copy in TCRdb shows in-frame clones only, minus some. Counted here are 270,000 or so clones, roughly 91% occurring once; the ten biggest clones make up over 8.5%. The specimen sequenced was peripheral blood. These receptors all stem from a woman aged 30 to 39 with COVID-19, enrolled during active disease.

The CDR3 spells CASSERTEARRGQFF. As DNA, the CDR3 is TGCGCCAGCAGTGAGCGGACGGAGGCGCGTCGCGGGCAGTTCTTC. This chain joins TRBV10-2 and TRBJ2-1, with a weak D call TRBD2 (5 bases). There are 15 residues in the CDR3. CDR1 is WSHSY and CDR2 is SAAADI in the germline V gene. V was clipped by 2 bases and J by 12 bases, with 20 bases between them.

The V gene is TRBV5-1, the J gene TRBJ2-3; D may be TRBD1 (5 bases). CDR1 and CDR2 (germline): SGHRS, YFSETQ. V lost 3 bases, J lost 0 bases, and 11 bases lay in between. This CDR3 has 15 residues. The CDR3 region is CASSSQASSTDTQYF. Here the CDR3 DNA reads TGCGCCAGCAGCTCACAGGCTTCTAGCACAGATACGCAGTATTTT. The full variable domain, in which reference TRBV5-1 and TRBJ2-3 provide the parts outside the CDR3, is KAGVTQTPRYLIKTRGQQVTLSCSPISGHRSVSWYQQTPGQGLQFLFEYFSETQRNKGNFPGRFSGRQFSNSRSEMNVSTLELGDSALYLCASSSQASSTDTQYFGPGTRLTVL.

The rearrangement uses TRBV28 and TRBJ1-5; D remains unclear. From germline, CDR1 is MDHEN and CDR2 SYDVKM. Trimming removed 3 bases at V and 4 bases at J, with 10 bases between. This CDR3 is 14 amino acids long. The DNA of the CDR3 is TGTGCCAGCAGTTTCCGGCAGGTGAATCAGCCCCAGCATTTT. It codes for CASSFRQVNQPQHF.

V and J are TRBV29-1 and TRBJ2-5, with a tentative D call TRBD2 (8 bases). Germline lookup yields CDR1 SQVTM and CDR2 ANQGSEA. This CDR3 has 14 amino acids. With 7 bases removed from V and 2 bases from J, the gap between germline ends came to 17 bases. CDR3 residues: CSGAGGQYQETQYF. The DNA for the CDR3 is TGCAGCGGCGCGGGGGGACAGTATCAAGAGACCCAGTACTTC.

V gene TRBV6-5 combines with J gene TRBJ2-3; TRBD1 matches 9 bases. The germline gives CDR1 MNHEY, CDR2 SVGAGI. J was trimmed by 5 bases and V by 6 bases; bases with no gene match: 6. This CDR3 is built from 14 residues. CDR3 sequence reads: CASRWTGVLDTQYF. In DNA form, the CDR3 reads TGTGCCAGCAGATGGACAGGGGTCTTAGATACGCAGTATTTT.

The chain uses TRBV3-1 (or the pseudogene TRBV3-2) and TRBJ1-3; D remains unclear. Trimming left V 4 bases short and J 0 bases short, with 10 bases between. This CDR3 is built from 15 residues. Germline V gene data show CDR1 as LGHDT and CDR2 as YNNKEL (reference sequence). CDR3 loop: CASSLGSHSGNTIYF. The DNA for the CDR3 is TGTGCCAGCAGCCTTGGGAGCCACTCTGGAAACACCATATATTTT.

In its sample, this clone was seen a few times. The chain is built from TRBV2 and TRBJ2-3, with 9 bases aligning to TRBD2. CDR3 length: 17 amino acids. Trimming took 0 bases from V and 5 from J; bases not matched to a gene: 9. Germline CDR1 and CDR2: SNHLY and FYNNEI. The CDR3 sequence: CASSEAPPAGGQDTQYF. DNA for the CDR3: TGTGCCAGCAGTGAAGCGCCCCCAGCGGGGGGACAAGATACGCAGTATTTT. The full variable domain, with the rest looked up from reference TRBV2 and TRBJ2-3, is EPEVTQTPSHQVTQMGQEVILRCVPISNHLYFYWYRQILGQKVEFLVSFYNNEISEKSEIFDDQFSVERPDGSNFTLKIRSTKLEDSAMYFCASSEAPPAGGQDTQYFGPGTRLTVL.

The CDR3 sequence is CASSFPPTGHYEQYF. The DNA for the CDR3 is TGTGCCAGCAGTTTCCCCCCGACAGGGCACTACGAGCAGTACTTC. V gene TRBV28 combines with J gene TRBJ2-7; 7 nucleotides agree with TRBD1. The V gene end was trimmed by 3 bases and the J gene end by 3 bases; junction bases not matched to a gene: 8. The CDR3 extends over 15 amino acids. The germline gives CDR1 MDHEN, CDR2 SYDVKM.

The chain joins TRBV5-1 to TRBJ2-3; weak D call: TRBD2 (5 bases). Germline CDR1 and CDR2: SGHRS and YFSETQ. The CDR3 length is 15 residues. Trimming shortened V by 2 bases and J by 6 bases, and 16 bases separated the two germline ends. The CDR3 DNA sequence: TGCGCCAGCAGCTTTTTCGGCGGTTGGGAGGATACGCAGTATTTT. Its translation is CASSFFGGWEDTQYF.

V gene TRBV4-1 combines with J gene TRBJ2-7; the match to TRBD2 covers 9 bases. V lost 0 bases and J lost 5; bases outside the gene matches: 8. Per the germline V gene, CDR1 is MGHRA and CDR2 is YSYEKL. The CDR3 is made up of 16 amino acids. As DNA, the CDR3 is TGCGCCAGCAGCCAAGATCAGGCGGGGGGGCCTGACGAGCAGTACTTC. Its translation is CASSQDQAGGPDEQYF.

This clone has a single count. The J gene is TRBJ1-3, the V gene TRBV7-9; TRBD1 matches 7 bases. The CDR3 runs to 17 residues. The germline V gene encodes CDR1 SEHNR and CDR2 FQNEAQ (reference sequence). Germline trimming cut 7 bases from V and 0 bases from J; bases unmatched to any gene: 12. The CDR3 loop reads CASNEELPGGSGNTIYF. The CDR3 nucleotides are TGTGCCAGCAACGAGGAATTACCAGGGGGCTCTGGAAACACCATATATTTT.

The rearrangement links TRBV11-2 to TRBJ2-7; 8 positions agree with TRBD2. CDR3 length: 15 residues. Per germline, CDR1 SGHAT and CDR2 FQNNGV. The V and J ends lost 0 bases and 2 bases, in that order; junction bases with no gene match: 3. CDR3 protein: CASSLDLAGPYEQYF. CDR3 DNA sequence: TGTGCCAGCAGCTTAGATTTAGCGGGACCCTACGAGCAGTACTTC.

The chain couples TRBV20-1 to TRBJ2-7; 10 bases agree with TRBD2. The germline gives CDR1 DFQATT, CDR2 SNEGSKA (reference sequence). Trimming removed 3 bases from V and 2 bases from J; junction bases left unmatched: 10. This CDR3 is 16 amino acids long. CDR3 in amino acids: CSASGLAGDNTYEQYF. CDR3 sequence (DNA): TGCAGTGCTAGTGGCCTAGCGGGGGACAATACCTACGAGCAGTACTTC.

In this sample, this clone turned up a few times. The V gene is TRBV19, the J gene TRBJ1-5; D remains ambiguous. Per the germline V gene, CDR1 is LNHDA and CDR2 is SQIVND (reference sequence). V lost 4 bases and J 2 bases, leaving 9 bases between the germline ends. The CDR3 sequence is 14 residues long. CDR3 in amino acids: CASSNSRGNQPQHF. DNA of the CDR3: TGTGCCAGTAGTAACTCGAGGGGCAATCAGCCCCAGCATTTT.

The chain has TRBV12-3 or TRBV12-4 and TRBJ1-1; D is undetermined. The CDR3 consists of 13 residues. V was shortened by 7 bases and J by 4 bases, with 13 bases between the two germline ends. The CDR3 protein is CASTYNFGTEAFF. The CDR3 DNA sequence: TGTGCCAGCACCTATAACTTCGGCACTGAAGCTTTCTTT.

The V and J genes are TRBV5-1 and TRBJ2-7, with D hard to call. Trimming took off 3 bases at V and 4 bases at J, with 14 bases between the two ends. The CDR3 totals 14 residues. Germline V gene data show CDR1 as SGHRS and CDR2 as YFSETQ. The CDR3 reads CASSYARGIYEQYF. The CDR3 DNA reads as TGCGCCAGCAGCTACGCTCGAGGTATTTACGAGCAGTACTTC.

The gene calls are TRBV14 and TRBJ1-2; 7 bases are shared with TRBD1. This CDR3 has 15 amino acids. J was trimmed by 8 bases and V by 0 bases; bases with no gene match: 9. Germline V gene lookup returns CDR1 SGHDN and CDR2 FVKESK. CDR3 DNA sequence: TGTGCCAGCAGCCAAGAAGTCAGGGGGTTCGGCGGCTACACCTTC. The encoded protein is CASSQEVRGFGGYTF.

This clone turned up a few times. This chain joins TRBV4-1 and TRBJ2-5; 12 bases agree with TRBD1. The germline V gene encodes CDR1 MGHRA and CDR2 YSYEKL. The CDR3 extends over 17 amino acids. The V gene end was trimmed by 3 bases and the J gene end by 1 base; junction bases not matched to a gene: 6. CDR3 nucleotides: TGCGCCAGCAGCCATAAGTGGGACAGGGGGCTCCAAGAGACCCAGTACTTC. Its translation is CASSHKWDRGLQETQYF.

The DNA of the CDR3 is TGTGCCAGCAGTCGGACAGGGCCCACTGAAGCTTTCTTT. Its translation is CASSRTGPTEAFF. The rearrangement links TRBV21-1 to TRBJ1-1; no DNA check was done on the table's D call, TRBD1. TRBV21-1 is classified as a pseudogene. This CDR3 comprises 13 residues.

The chain links TRBV29-1 to TRBJ1-2; 7 positions agree with TRBD1. With V trimmed by 5 bases and J by 3 bases, 15 bases remained unmatched. Per the germline V gene, CDR1 is SQVTM and CDR2 is ANQGSEA. The CDR3 runs 16 residues. Here the CDR3 reads CSVSSGTALYHYGYTF. CDR3 sequence (DNA): TGCAGCGTTAGTTCAGGGACAGCCCTTTACCACTATGGCTACACCTTC.

The V gene is TRBV18, the J gene TRBJ2-1; 10 bases agree with TRBD1. CDR1 and CDR2 (germline): KGHSH, LQKENI. V trimming: 8 bases; J trimming: 3 bases; junction bases outside the gene matches: 7. The length of the CDR3 is 15 residues. The CDR3 DNA is TGTGCCAGCCAGACCCGGACAGGGGGCTACAATGAGCAGTTCTTC. Amino acid sequence: CASQTRTGGYNEQFF.

V is TRBV4-1 and J is TRBJ1-6; TRBD1 matches at 9 bases. The CDR3 consists of 16 residues. Trimming at V came to 0 bases and at J to 6 bases, leaving 3 bases not matched to a gene. CDR1 is MGHRA, CDR2 YSYEKL, per germline. This chain's CDR3 is CASSQEGQGFNSPLHF. CDR3 nucleotides: TGCGCCAGCAGCCAAGAAGGACAGGGGTTTAATTCACCCCTCCACTTT.

V is TRBV19 and J is TRBJ1-1; 9 nucleotides align to TRBD1. Germline CDR1 LNHDA, CDR2 SQIVND (reference sequence). V lost 4 bases to trimming and J lost 4 bases; unmatched junction nucleotides: 16. The CDR3 has 18 residues. The CDR3 protein is CASSTRRDRVVVRTEAFF. In nucleotides, the CDR3 is TGTGCCAGTAGTACCCGCCGGGACAGGGTTGTGGTCCGCACTGAAGCTTTCTTT.

J is TRBJ1-2 and V is TRBV7-9; 11 positions match TRBD1. The CDR3 is made up of 15 amino acids. CDR1 is SEHNR and CDR2 is FQNEAQ in the germline V gene (reference sequence). V was clipped by 1 base and J by 9 bases; unmatched bases: 7. CDR3 sequence reads: CASSLGRTGGERYTF. The CDR3 DNA follows: TGTGCCAGCAGCTTAGGGAGGACAGGGGGCGAACGCTACACCTTC.

The CDR3 region is CASSLGGRYREQFF. For the CDR3, the DNA is TGTGCCAGCAGCTTGGGAGGGCGTTATCGAGAGCAGTTCTTC. The chain employs TRBV13 and TRBJ2-1; 7 nucleotides line up with TRBD2. The CDR3 has 14 residues. Per the germline V gene, CDR1 is PRHDT and CDR2 is FYEKMQ (reference sequence). The J segment lost 10 bases and the V segment lost 3 bases, leaving 9 bases of the junction unmatched.

This chain connects TRBV5-1 to TRBJ1-6; TRBD1 agrees at 8 bases. The CDR3 runs to 15 residues. Germline V gene sequence: CDR1 SGHRS, CDR2 YFSETQ. The ends lost 6 bases at V and 8 bases at J; junction bases unmatched: 10. The CDR3 DNA is TGCGCCAGCACCGACAGGGGAAGAAGCGATTCACCCCTCCACTTT. This translates into CASTDRGRSDSPLHF.

This sequence joins TRBV5-4 and TRBJ2-3; D not resolved. The CDR3 extends over 15 amino acids. Germline CDR1 SGHNT, CDR2 YYREEE (reference sequence). Trimming pared 0 bases from V and 2 bases from J, leaving 10 bases between. CDR3 sequence: CASSLAARLTDTQYF. Here the CDR3 DNA reads TGTGCCAGCAGCTTGGCCGCGCGTCTCACAGATACGCAGTATTTT. The entire variable domain, with the rest obtained from reference TRBV5-4 and TRBJ2-3, is as follows: ETGVTQSPTHLIKTRGQQVTLRCSSQSGHNTVSWYQQALGQGPQFIFQYYREEENGRGNFPPRFSGLQFPNYSSELNVNALELDDSALYLCASSLAARLTDTQYFGPGTRLTVL.

The chain recombines TRBV5-4 with TRBJ2-1; 9 bases match TRBD2. With 4 bases clipped from V and 9 bases from J, the junction kept 14 bases outside the gene matches. Germline lookup yields CDR1 SGHNT and CDR2 YYREEE (reference sequence). The CDR3 covers 16 residues. CDR3: CASSTGGGAGQGEQFF. In DNA, the CDR3 is TGTGCCAGCAGCACCGGCGGGGGGGCAGGGCAGGGTGAGCAGTTCTTC.